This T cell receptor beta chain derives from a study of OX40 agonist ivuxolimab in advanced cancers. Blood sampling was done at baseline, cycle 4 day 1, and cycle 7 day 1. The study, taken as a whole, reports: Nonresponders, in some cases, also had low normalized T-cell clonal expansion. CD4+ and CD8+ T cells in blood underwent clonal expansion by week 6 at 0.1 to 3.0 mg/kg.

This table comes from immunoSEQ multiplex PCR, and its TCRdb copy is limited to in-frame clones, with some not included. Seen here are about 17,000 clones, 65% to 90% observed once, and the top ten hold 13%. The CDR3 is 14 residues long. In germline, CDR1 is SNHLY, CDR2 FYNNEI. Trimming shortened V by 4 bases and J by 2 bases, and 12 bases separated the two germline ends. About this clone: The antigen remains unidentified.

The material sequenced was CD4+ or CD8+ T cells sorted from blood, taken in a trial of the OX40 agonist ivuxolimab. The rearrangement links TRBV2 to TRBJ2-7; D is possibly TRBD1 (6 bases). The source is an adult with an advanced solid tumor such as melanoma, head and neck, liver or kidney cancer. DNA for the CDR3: TGTGCCAGCAGTGGGACAGTCTCCACCTACGAGCAGTACTTC. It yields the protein CASSGTVSTYEQYF.